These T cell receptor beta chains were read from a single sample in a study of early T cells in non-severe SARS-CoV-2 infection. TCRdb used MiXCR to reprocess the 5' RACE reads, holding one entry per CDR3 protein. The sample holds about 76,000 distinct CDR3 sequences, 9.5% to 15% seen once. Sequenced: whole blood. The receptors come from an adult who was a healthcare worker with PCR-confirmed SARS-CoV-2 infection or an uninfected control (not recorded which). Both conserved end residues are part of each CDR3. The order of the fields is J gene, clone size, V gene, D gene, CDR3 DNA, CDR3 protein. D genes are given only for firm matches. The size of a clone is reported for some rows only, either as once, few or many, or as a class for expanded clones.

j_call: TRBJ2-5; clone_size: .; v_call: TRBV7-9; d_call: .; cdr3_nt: TGTGCCAGCAGCACCTTAAGGGTAAAGACCCAGTACTTC; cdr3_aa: CASSTLRVKTQYF
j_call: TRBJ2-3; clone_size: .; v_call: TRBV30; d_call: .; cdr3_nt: TGTGCCTGGACCGGAACGAGGGCAGATACGCAGTATTTT; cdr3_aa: CAWTGTRADTQYF
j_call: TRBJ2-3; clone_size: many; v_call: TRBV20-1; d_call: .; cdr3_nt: TGCAGTGCTAGAGATTCGGACCATACAGATACGCAGTATTTT; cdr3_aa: CSARDSDHTDTQYF
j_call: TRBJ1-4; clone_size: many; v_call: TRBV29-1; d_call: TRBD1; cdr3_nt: TGCAGCGCCGGGGAGGGGGCGAATGAAAAACTGTTTTTT; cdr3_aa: CSAGEGANEKLFF
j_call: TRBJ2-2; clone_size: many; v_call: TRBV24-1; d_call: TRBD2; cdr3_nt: TGTGCCACCAGTGAGCCTACTAGCGGGAGCGACACCGGGGAGCTGTTTTTT; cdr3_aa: CATSEPTSGSDTGELFF
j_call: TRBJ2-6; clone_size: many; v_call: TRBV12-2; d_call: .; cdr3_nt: TGTGCAAGTCGCCTAAAACAGGGGGCGGCTGGGGCCAACGTCCTGACTTTC; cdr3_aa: CASRLKQGAAGANVLTF
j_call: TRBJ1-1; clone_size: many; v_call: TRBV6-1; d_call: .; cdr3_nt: TGTGCCAGCAGTGAAAACCACAGGAGGGGCTATGGTGAAGCTTTCTTT; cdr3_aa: CASSENHRRGYGEAFF
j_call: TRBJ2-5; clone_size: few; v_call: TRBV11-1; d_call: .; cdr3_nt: TGTGCCAGCAGCTTGGCCCCAAGGCAGGGCGTACAAGAGACCCAGTACTTC; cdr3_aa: CASSLAPRQGVQETQYF
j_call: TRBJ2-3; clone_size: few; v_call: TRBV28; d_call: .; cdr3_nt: TGTGCCAGCGGCTTTAGCACAGATACGCAGTATTTT; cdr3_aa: CASGFSTDTQYF
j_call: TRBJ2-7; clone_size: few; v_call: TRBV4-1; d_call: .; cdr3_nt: TGCGCCAGCAGCCCCCTCGGCTCCTACGAGCAGTACTTC; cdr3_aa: CASSPLGSYEQYF
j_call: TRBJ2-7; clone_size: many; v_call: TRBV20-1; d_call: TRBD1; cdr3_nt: TGCAGTGCTGGGACCGGGACAGGGTACGAGCAGTACTTC; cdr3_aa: CSAGTGTGYEQYF
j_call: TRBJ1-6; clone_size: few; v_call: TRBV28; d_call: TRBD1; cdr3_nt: TGTGCCAGCAGTACCCACTCCGGGACAGGGCTTTCACCCCTCCACTTT; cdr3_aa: CASSTHSGTGLSPLHF
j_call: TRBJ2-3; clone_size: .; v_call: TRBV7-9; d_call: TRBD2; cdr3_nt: TGTGCCAGCAGCTTCGGGCTAGCGGGAGTGAGTACGCAGTATTTT; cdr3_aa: CASSFGLAGVSTQYF
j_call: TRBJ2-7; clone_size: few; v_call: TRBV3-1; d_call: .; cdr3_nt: TGTGCCAGCAGCCAAGAGGCCATGGAATTCTCCTACGAGCAGTACTTC; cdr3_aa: CASSQEAMEFSYEQYF
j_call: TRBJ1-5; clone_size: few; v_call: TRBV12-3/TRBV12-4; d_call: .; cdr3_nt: TGTGCCAGCAGTTTACTGGTCCAGCAGCCCCAGCATTTT; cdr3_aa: CASSLLVQQPQHF
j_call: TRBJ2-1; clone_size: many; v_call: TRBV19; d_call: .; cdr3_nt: TGTGCCAGTAGTATAGCCCTTAGCTCCTACAATGAGCAGTTCTTC; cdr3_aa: CASSIALSSYNEQFF
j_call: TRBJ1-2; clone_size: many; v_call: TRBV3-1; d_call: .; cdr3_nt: TGTGCCAGCAGCCCGCCACAGCTTTTCCTGGGCTACACCTTC; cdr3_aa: CASSPPQLFLGYTF
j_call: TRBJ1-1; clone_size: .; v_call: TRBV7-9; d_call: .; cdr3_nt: TGTGCCAGCTTGGGGAGTAGGAACACTGAAGCTTTCTTT; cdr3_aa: CASLGSRNTEAFF
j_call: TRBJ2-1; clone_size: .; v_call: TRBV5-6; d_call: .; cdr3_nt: TGTGCCAGCAGCTTTCCAGCGCTCAATGAGCAGTTCTTC; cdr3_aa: CASSFPALNEQFF
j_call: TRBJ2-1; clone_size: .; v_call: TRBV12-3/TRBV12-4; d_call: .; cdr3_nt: TGTGCCAGCAGTTTAGCGGGGGGCACAAGTGAGCAGTTCTTC; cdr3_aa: CASSLAGGTSEQFF
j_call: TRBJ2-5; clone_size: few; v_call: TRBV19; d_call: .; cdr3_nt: TGTGCCAGTAGTGCCCGGGGAGGACAAGAGACCCAGTACTTC; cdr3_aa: CASSARGGQETQYF
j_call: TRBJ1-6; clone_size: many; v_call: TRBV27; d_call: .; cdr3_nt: TGTGCCAGCAGCCCTACTCGGGGGCCCTCACCCCTCCACTTT; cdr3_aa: CASSPTRGPSPLHF
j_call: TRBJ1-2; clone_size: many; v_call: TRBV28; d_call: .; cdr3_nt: TGTGCCAGCAGTTTGGGGGGCGCTTCGAACTATGGCTACACCTTC; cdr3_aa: CASSLGGASNYGYTF
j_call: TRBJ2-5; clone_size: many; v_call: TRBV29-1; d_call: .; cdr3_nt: TGCAGCGTTGTATGGGGGCATGAGACCCAGTACTTC; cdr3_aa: CSVVWGHETQYF
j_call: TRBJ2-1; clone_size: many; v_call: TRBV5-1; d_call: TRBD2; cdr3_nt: TGCGCCAGCAAGGTCGCTAGCGGAATTTACAATGAGCAGTTCTTC; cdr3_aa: CASKVASGIYNEQFF
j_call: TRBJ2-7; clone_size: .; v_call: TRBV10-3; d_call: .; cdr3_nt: TGTGCCACCAATGGAGGATACGAGCAGTACTTC; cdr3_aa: CATNGGYEQYF
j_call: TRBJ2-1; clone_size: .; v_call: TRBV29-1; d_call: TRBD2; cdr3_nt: TGCAGCGCTGGACTAGTCAACAATGAGCAGTTCTTC; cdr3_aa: CSAGLVNNEQFF
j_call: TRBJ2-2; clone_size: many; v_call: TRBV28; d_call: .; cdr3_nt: TGTGCCAGCAGTCAACCCCCCACCGGGGAGCTGTTTTTT; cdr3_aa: CASSQPPTGELFF
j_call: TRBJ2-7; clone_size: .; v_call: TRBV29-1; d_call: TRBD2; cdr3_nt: TGCAGCGTTGAAGATCGAAGCGGGAGCTACGAGCAGTACTTC; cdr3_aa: CSVEDRSGSYEQYF
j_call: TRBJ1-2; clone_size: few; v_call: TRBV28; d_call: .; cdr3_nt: TGTGCCAGCAGTAAGGGGTCCTATGGCTACACCTTC; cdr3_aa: CASSKGSYGYTF
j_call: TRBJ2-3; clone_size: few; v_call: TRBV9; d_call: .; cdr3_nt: TGTGCCAGCAGCGTAGGTAGGGGAACCCTCACAGATACGCAGTATTTT; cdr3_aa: CASSVGRGTLTDTQYF
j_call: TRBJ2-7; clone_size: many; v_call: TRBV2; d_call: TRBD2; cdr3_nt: TGTGCCAGCGGGACTATCTACGAGCAGTACTTC; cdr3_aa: CASGTIYEQYF
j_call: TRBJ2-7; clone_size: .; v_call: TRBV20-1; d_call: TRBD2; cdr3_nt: TGCAGTGCTAGCCCCCTTTCTAGCGGGCTCTACGAGCAGTACTTC; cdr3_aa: CSASPLSSGLYEQYF
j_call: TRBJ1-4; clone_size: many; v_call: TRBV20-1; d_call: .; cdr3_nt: TGCAGTGCTTTGGGGCAGGGTAATGAAAAACTGTTTTTT; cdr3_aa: CSALGQGNEKLFF
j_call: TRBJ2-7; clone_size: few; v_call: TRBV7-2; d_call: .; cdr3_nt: TGTGCCAGCAGCCCTTCCGGACAGTTCTACGAGCAGTACTTC; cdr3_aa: CASSPSGQFYEQYF
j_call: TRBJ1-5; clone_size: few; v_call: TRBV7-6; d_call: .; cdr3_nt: TGTGCCAGCAGCTTAGCATCCCAGCCCCAGCATTTT; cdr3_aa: CASSLASQPQHF
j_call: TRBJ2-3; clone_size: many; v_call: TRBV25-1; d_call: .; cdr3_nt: TGTGCCAGCAGTTATTGGTCAGGAACCACAGATACGCAGTATTTT; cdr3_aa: CASSYWSGTTDTQYF
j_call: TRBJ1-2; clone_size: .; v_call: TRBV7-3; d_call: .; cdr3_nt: TGTGCCAGCAGCTTAAGTCAGGGTCGAGGCTACACCTTC; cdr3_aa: CASSLSQGRGYTF
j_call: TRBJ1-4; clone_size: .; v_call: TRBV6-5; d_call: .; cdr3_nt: TGTGCCAGCAGGCCTGCAGGGGACTATAATGAAAAACTGTTTTTT; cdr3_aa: CASRPAGDYNEKLFF
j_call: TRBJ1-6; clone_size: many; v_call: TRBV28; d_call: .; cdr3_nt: TGTGCCAGCGTCGACGATTATAATTCACCCCTCCACTTT; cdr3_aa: CASVDDYNSPLHF
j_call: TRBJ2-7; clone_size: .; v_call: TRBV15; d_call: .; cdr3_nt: TGTGCCACCAGCCTCGAGGTAGGCTACGAGCAGTACTTC; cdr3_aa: CATSLEVGYEQYF
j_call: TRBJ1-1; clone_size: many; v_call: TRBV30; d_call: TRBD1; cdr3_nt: TGTGCCTGGAGTAAAACAGGGGTTAACACTGAAGCTTTCTTT; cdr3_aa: CAWSKTGVNTEAFF
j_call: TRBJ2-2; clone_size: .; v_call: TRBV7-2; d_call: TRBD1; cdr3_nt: TGTGCCAGCAGCCAGGGACAGACCACCGGGGAGCTGTTTTTT; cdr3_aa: CASSQGQTTGELFF
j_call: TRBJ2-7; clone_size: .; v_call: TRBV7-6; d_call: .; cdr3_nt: TGTGCCAGCAGCTTAGCCCCAGGCCCCTACGAGCAGTACTTC; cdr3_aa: CASSLAPGPYEQYF
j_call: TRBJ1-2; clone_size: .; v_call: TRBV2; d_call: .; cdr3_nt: TGTGCCAGCAGTCGGGATGTTGGGGTCTACGGCTACACCTTC; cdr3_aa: CASSRDVGVYGYTF
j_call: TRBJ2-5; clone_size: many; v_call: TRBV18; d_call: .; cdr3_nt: TGTGCCAGCTCACCACCGGTCGGCCAGCAAGAGACCCAGTACTTC; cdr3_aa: CASSPPVGQQETQYF
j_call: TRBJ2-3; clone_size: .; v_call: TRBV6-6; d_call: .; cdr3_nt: TGTGCCAGCAGAGCGGAGGGGGGTACGCAGTATTTT; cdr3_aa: CASRAEGGTQYF
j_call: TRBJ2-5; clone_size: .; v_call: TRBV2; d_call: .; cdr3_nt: TGTGCCAGCATCGAACTCCGGGACGCTGAGACCCAGTACTTC; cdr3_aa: CASIELRDAETQYF
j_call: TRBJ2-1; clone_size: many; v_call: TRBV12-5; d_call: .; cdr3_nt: TGTGCTAGTGGGGGCGGGTTCCCAGGAAATGAGCAGTTCTTC; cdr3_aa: CASGGGFPGNEQFF
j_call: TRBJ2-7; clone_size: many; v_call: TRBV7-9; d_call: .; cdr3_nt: TGTGCCAGCAGCTTATCTGGTGGGGGAATCTACGAGCAGTACTTC; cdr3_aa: CASSLSGGGIYEQYF
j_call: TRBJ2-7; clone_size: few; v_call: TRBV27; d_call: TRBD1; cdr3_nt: TGTGCCAGCAGGGACAGGGGGGGAGAGCAGTACTTC; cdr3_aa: CASRDRGGEQYF
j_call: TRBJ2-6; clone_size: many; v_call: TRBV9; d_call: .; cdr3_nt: TGTGCCAGCAGCCCCCGGGATAGCGGCATCTCTGGGGCCAACGTCCTGACTTTC; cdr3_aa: CASSPRDSGISGANVLTF
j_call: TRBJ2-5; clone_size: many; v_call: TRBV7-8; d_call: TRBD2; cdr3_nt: TGTGCCAGCAGAGTCGAACTAGCGGGGGTCGAGACCCAGTACTTC; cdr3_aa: CASRVELAGVETQYF
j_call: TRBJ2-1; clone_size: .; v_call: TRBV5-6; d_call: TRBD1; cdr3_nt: TGTGCCAGCAGCCCCAAGGACAGGGGGTGGCTCTTC; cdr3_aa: CASSPKDRGWLF
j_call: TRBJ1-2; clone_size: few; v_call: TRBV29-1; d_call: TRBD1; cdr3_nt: TGCAGCGTTGCCCGACAGGGGGCGCGGAATGGCTACACCTTC; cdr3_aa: CSVARQGARNGYTF
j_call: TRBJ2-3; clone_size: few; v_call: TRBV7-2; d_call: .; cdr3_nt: TGTGCCAGCAGCTTAAACCGTGGGACAGATACGCAGTATTTT; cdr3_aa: CASSLNRGTDTQYF
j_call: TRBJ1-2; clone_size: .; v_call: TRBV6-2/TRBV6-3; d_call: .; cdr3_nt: TGTGCCAGCAGCCGACAGAATAACTGGGGCTACACCTTC; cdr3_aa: CASSRQNNWGYTF
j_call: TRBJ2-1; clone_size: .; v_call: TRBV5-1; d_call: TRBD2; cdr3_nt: TGCGCCAGCAGCTCGGGGCCGACTAGCGGGGGAACCTACAATGAGCAGTTCTTC; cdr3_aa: CASSSGPTSGGTYNEQFF